The rows below give T cell receptor beta chains drawn from one sample of a study of response to subunit inactivated influenza vaccine. Each CDR3 protein gets one entry after TCRdb re-called the RT-PCR reads with MiXCR. Here the sample spans about 650,000 distinct CDR3 sequences, about 15% being singletons. Sequences were derived from PBMCs from blood, sampled around two weeks before vaccination. All receptors come from a man in his fifties or sixties who received an inactivated influenza vaccine. Both conserved end residues are part of each CDR3. A D gene is named only where the DNA matches it firmly. Size tells how often a clone was seen (once, few, many) or the class of an expanded clone, and some rows leave it out.

TRBD2,-,TRBJ2-1,TRBV7-3,TGTGCCAGCAGCTTAACTAGCGGGAGTTTTAATGAGCAGTTCTTC,CASSLTSGSFNEQFF
-,-,TRBJ2-1,TRBV20-1,TGCAGTGCTAGCGACAGCAATCACAATGAGCAGTTCTTC,CSASDSNHNEQFF
TRBD2,-,TRBJ2-1,TRBV29-1,TGCAGCGTTGAACTCGTTATATACCTTAAGACTAGCGGGAGGGGTGGTGAGCAGTTCTTC,CSVELVIYLKTSGRGGEQFF
-,few,TRBJ2-7,TRBV6-2/TRBV6-3,TGTGCCAGCAGTTACCCAAGGGGATCCTACGAGCAGTACTTC,CASSYPRGSYEQYF
TRBD1,-,TRBJ1-1,TRBV12-3/TRBV12-4,TGTGCCAGCAGCCGAAAACAGGGGCGGAACACTGAAGCTTTCTTT,CASSRKQGRNTEAFF
TRBD2,few,TRBJ2-1,TRBV20-1,TGCAGTGCAAGGACTAGCGGGAGGGGCGATGAGCAGTTCTTC,CSARTSGRGDEQFF
-,few,TRBJ1-5,TRBV5-1,TGCGCCAGCAGCTTGAGCGGGGGCTATCAGCCCCAGCATTTT,CASSLSGGYQPQHF
-,-,TRBJ1-2,TRBV28,TGTGCCAGCATAGGGGGGGGCGCGGGGTATGGCTACACCTTC,CASIGGGAGYGYTF
-,-,TRBJ2-1,TRBV6-2/TRBV6-3,TGTGCCAGCATCCAGAGGGGGGGCAATGAGCAGTTCTTC,CASIQRGGNEQFF
TRBD1,few,TRBJ1-2,TRBV12-3/TRBV12-4,TGTGCCAGTTACGCGACAGGGTATGGCTACACCTTC,CASYATGYGYTF
TRBD2,-,TRBJ2-5,TRBV20-1,TGCAGTGCTAGAGAGGTAGCGGGACAAGAGACCCAGTACTTC,CSAREVAGQETQYF
TRBD1,-,TRBJ2-1,TRBV2,TGTGCCAGAAGTCCGACAGGGTACCATGAGCAGTTCTTC,CARSPTGYHEQFF
TRBD1,-,TRBJ1-4,TRBV11-2,TGTGCCAGCAGCCGCGAAGGACAGGTGACTAATGGAAAACTGTTTTTT,CASSREGQVTNGKLFF
-,few,TRBJ2-5,TRBV20-1,TGCAGTGCTTCCGAGGGGTCAATAGGAGAGACCCAGTACTTC,CSASEGSIGETQYF
-,-,TRBJ1-1,TRBV2,TGTGCCAGCCCGTCGACCGGGGGCTTGAACACTGAAGCTTTCTTT,CASPSTGGLNTEAFF
-,-,TRBJ1-1,TRBV11-2,TGTGCCAGCAGCTTAACACCGGGACATTACCCCACTGAAGCTTTCTTT,CASSLTPGHYPTEAFF
TRBD2,many,TRBJ2-7,TRBV6-2/TRBV6-3,TGTGCCAGCAGTTACTCTCGGGGGGGAGCCTACGAGCAGTACTTC,CASSYSRGGAYEQYF
TRBD2,-,TRBJ2-7,TRBV20-1,TGCAGTGCTAGGGGGGGGACTGCCAACTACGAGCAGTACTTC,CSARGGTANYEQYF
TRBD2,few,TRBJ2-2,TRBV6-2/TRBV6-3,TGTGCCAGCAGTTACCGAACTAGCGGGAGGGCCACCGGGGAGCTGTTTTTT,CASSYRTSGRATGELFF
TRBD1,-,TRBJ2-3,TRBV4-1,TGCGCCAGCAGCCGGCTAGGACAGGGAACCGGTTTCACAGATACGCAGTATTTT,CASSRLGQGTGFTDTQYF
-,many,TRBJ2-1,TRBV5-6,TGTGCCAGCGGCAGCCCCCACAGGGACAATGAGCAGTTCTTC,CASGSPHRDNEQFF
-,-,TRBJ1-2,TRBV2,TGTGCCAGCAGACTAGATGGGGCTGGCTACACCTTC,CASRLDGAGYTF
-,few,TRBJ1-4,TRBV5-5,TGTGCCAGCAGCTTGGAAGGAGCAACTAATGAAAAACTGTTTTTT,CASSLEGATNEKLFF
-,many,TRBJ1-5,TRBV12-3/TRBV12-4,TGTGCCAGCAGTTTTGGTCTAGGAGATAGCAATCAGCCCCAGCATTTT,CASSFGLGDSNQPQHF
-,few,TRBJ2-2,TRBV6-1,TGTGCCAGCACCCTGGAGGCCCGAGGCACCGGGGAGCTGTTTTTT,CASTLEARGTGELFF
-,-,TRBJ1-3,TRBV28,TGTGCCAGCAGTTCCTGGGGGGGTTCGGGAAACACCATATATTTT,CASSSWGGSGNTIYF
-,-,TRBJ1-1,TRBV28,TGTGCCAGCAGTCCCCTTCCCAGCACTGAAGCTTTCTTT,CASSPLPSTEAFF
TRBD2,-,TRBJ2-3,TRBV6-7,TGTGCCTGCAGTTTTATTTGGGCTAGCGGGAGTACAGATACGCAGTATTTT,CACSFIWASGSTDTQYF
-,-,TRBJ1-5,TRBV20-1,TGCAGTGCTAGAGATAGTCGGACGGTCACAAGACCCCAGCATTTT,CSARDSRTVTRPQHF
-,few,TRBJ2-3,TRBV7-2,TGTGCCAGCAGCTTAATCCAAAGCACAGATACGCAGTATTTT,CASSLIQSTDTQYF
-,few,TRBJ2-7,TRBV7-9,TGTGCCAGCAGCGCAGGGACTGGCCTGGACGAGCAGTACTTC,CASSAGTGLDEQYF
-,-,TRBJ2-3,TRBV2,TGTGCCAGCAGTGAAGCACCAGTAACTAGCACAGATACGCAGTATTTT,CASSEAPVTSTDTQYF
-,few,TRBJ2-7,TRBV7-9,TGTGCCAGCAGCTTCCTGGCGGGACTTTCCTACGAGCAGTACTTC,CASSFLAGLSYEQYF
-,-,TRBJ2-7,TRBV7-2,TGTGCCAGCAGCTCGTTCAGGGTCACCTACGAGCAGTACTTC,CASSSFRVTYEQYF
-,many,TRBJ2-1,TRBV28,TGTGCCAGCAGTTTCCGAGCGGAGAACTACAATGAGCAGTTCTTC,CASSFRAENYNEQFF